This T cell receptor (beta chain) is drawn from a study of CD8+CD57+ T cells in acquired aplastic anemia. CDR3 and TCR beta VDJ profiling relied on genomic DNA as the template. MiXCR, run by TCRdb on the reads, gives a single entry per CDR3 protein. The data hold roughly 290,000 distinct CDR3 sequences, with approximately 60% observed a single time. Concerning this clonotype itself: Its antigen is unknown.

The CDR3 extends over 14 amino acids. Germline V gene data show CDR1 as SGHTA and CDR2 as FQGNSA. Those patients picked for sequencing had displayed CD8+CD57+ cell expansion on flow cytometry. Study results and caveats: Between patients and controls, CD8+ Simpson's diversity did not vary significantly. Found in both controls and patients were approximately 31 CD8+ CDR3 sequences.

The sequenced sample was sorted CD4+, CD8+, or CD8+CD57+ T cells (not recorded which) from PBMCs. This receptor was taken from a human donor with aplastic anemia. The V and J genes are TRBV7-2 and TRBJ2-3; no clear D gene. The DNA end lines up better with TRBJ1-1; the J call may be wrong. The CDR3 is CASSSRKMNTEAFF. As DNA, the CDR3 is TGTGCCAGCAGCAGCAGGAAAATGAACACTGAAGCTTTCTTT.